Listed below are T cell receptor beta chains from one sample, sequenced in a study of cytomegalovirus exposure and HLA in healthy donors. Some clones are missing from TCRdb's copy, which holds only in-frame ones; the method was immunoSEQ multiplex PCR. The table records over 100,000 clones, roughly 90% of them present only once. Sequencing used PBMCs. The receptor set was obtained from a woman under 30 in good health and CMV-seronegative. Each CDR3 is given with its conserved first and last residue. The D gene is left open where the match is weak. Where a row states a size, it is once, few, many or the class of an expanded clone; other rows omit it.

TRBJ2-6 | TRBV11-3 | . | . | CASSYTGTGANVLTF | TGTGCCAGCAGCTATACAGGGACTGGGGCCAACGTCCTGACTTTC
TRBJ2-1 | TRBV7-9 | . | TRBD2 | CASSFLAGDNEQFF | TGTGCCAGCAGCTTCCTAGCGGGGGACAATGAGCAGTTCTTC
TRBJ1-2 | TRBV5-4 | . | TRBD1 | CASGEQGIYGYTF | TGTGCCAGCGGCGAACAGGGGATCTATGGCTACACCTTC
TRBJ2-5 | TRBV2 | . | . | CASSEGLAGETQYF | TGTGCCAGCAGTGAGGGACTGGCTGGGGAGACCCAGTACTTC
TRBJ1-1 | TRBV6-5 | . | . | CASSYYLGAGTEAFF | TGTGCCAGCAGTTACTATCTGGGGGCCGGGACTGAAGCTTTCTTT
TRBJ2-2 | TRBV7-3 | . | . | CASRDSTNTGELFF | TGTGCCAGCAGGGACTCGACGAACACCGGGGAGCTGTTTTTT
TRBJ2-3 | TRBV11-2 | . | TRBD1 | CASSQGVWFTDTQYF | TGTGCCAGCAGCCAGGGGGTTTGGTTCACAGATACGCAGTATTTT
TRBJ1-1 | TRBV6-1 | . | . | CASSTGGTEAFF | TGTGCCAGCTCAACAGGTGGCACTGAAGCTTTCTTT
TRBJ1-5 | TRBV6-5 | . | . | CASSYFGEGNQPQHF | TGTGCCAGCAGTTACTTCGGGGAGGGCAATCAGCCCCAGCATTTT
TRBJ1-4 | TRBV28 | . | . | CASSLSQGNEKLFF | TGTGCCAGCAGTTTATCGCAGGGAAATGAAAAACTGTTTTTT
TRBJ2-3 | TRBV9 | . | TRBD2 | CASSEPLAGGRDTQYF | TGTGCCAGCAGCGAGCCACTAGCGGGGGGTAGGGATACGCAGTATTTT
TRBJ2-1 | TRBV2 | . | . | CASREALPHNEQFF | TGTGCCAGCAGGGAGGCCCTACCTCACAATGAGCAGTTCTTC
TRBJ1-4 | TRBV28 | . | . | CASSLGGEGGEKLFF | TGTGCCAGCAGTTTGGGTGGCGAGGGTGGCGAAAAACTGTTTTTT
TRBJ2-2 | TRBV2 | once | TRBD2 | CASRVSGGMAGELFF | TGTGCCAGCAGAGTTAGCGGGGGCATGGCCGGGGAGCTGTTTTTT
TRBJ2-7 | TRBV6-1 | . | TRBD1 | CACAQGASSYEQYF | TGTGCCTGCGCTCAGGGGGCCTCCTCCTACGAGCAGTACTTC
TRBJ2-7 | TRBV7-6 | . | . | CASSLEERYEQYF | TGTGCCAGCAGCTTAGAGGAGCGATACGAGCAGTACTTC
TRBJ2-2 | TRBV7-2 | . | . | CASSLLSGELFF | TGTGCCAGCAGCCTACTATCGGGGGAGCTGTTTTTT
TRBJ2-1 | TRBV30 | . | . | CAWAGGNEQFF | TGTGCCTGGGCCGGGGGTAATGAGCAGTTCTTC
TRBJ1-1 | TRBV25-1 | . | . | CASSGQIFTEAFF | TGTGCCAGCAGTGGACAGATTTTCACTGAAGCTTTCTTT
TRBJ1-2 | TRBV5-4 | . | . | CASSSRGSNYGYTF | TGTGCCAGCAGCTCGAGGGGGAGTAACTATGGCTACACCTTC
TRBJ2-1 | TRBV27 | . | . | CASSLKAGYPNEQFF | TGTGCCAGCAGTTTAAAGGCGGGATACCCCAATGAGCAGTTCTTC
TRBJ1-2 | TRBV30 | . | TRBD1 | CASTDRVATYTF | TGTGCCTCAACGGACAGGGTTGCCACTTACACCTTC
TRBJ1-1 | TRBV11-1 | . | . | CASSLARGLNTEAFF | TGTGCCAGCAGCTTAGCACGGGGATTGAACACTGAAGCTTTCTTT
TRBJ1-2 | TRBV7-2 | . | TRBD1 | CASSPRQGGRSNYGYTF | TGTGCCAGCAGCCCCCGACAGGGGGGGAGATCGAACTATGGCTACACCTTC
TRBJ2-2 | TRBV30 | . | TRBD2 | CAWSVLAGPGTGELFF | TGTGCCTGGAGTGTCCTAGCGGGACCGGGAACCGGGGAGCTGTTTTTT
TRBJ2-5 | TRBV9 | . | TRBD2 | CASTRGLAGGGETQYF | TGTGCCAGCACGCGGGGACTAGCGGGAGGCGGAGAGACCCAGTACTTC
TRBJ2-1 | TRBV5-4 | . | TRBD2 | CASSRTSGGYNEQFF | TGTGCCAGCAGCCGTACGAGCGGGGGGTACAATGAGCAGTTCTTC
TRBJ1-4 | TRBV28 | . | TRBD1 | CASSLATGQEKLFF | TGTGCCAGCAGCCTTGCGACAGGGCAAGAAAAACTGTTTTTT
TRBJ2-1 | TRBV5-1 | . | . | CASRPDSYNEQFF | TGCGCCAGCAGACCTGACTCGTACAATGAGCAGTTCTTC
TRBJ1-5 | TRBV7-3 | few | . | CASSYPGVNQPQHF | TGTGCCAGCAGCTACCCAGGGGTCAATCAGCCCCAGCATTTT
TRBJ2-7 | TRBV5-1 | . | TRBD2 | CASSPSGKYEQYF | TGCGCCAGCAGCCCTAGCGGGAAGTACGAGCAGTACTTC
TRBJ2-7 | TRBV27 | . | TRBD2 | CASSLSAGSGIYEQYF | TGTGCCAGCAGTTTATCCGCCGGTAGCGGGATCTACGAGCAGTACTTC
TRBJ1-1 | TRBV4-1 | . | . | CASSQGSGTEAFF | TGCGCCAGCAGCCAAGGGTCCGGGACTGAAGCTTTCTTT
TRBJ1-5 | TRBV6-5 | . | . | CASRSDRHSNQPQHF | TGTGCCAGCAGATCCGACAGGCATAGCAATCAGCCCCAGCATTTT
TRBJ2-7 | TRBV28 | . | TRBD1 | CASTLGQGASNEQYF | TGTGCCAGCACCTTGGGGCAGGGGGCTTCCAACGAGCAGTACTTC
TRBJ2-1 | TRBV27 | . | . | CASSPYGQEEGLAYNEQFF | TGTGCCAGCAGTCCATATGGACAGGAGGAGGGATTGGCCTACAATGAGCAGTTCTTC
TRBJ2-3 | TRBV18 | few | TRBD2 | CASSPFGGTSSSDTQYF | TGTGCCAGCTCACCATTCGGGGGGACTAGCAGCTCAGATACGCAGTATTTT
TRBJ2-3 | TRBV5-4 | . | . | CASSLAGQRPDTQYF | TGTGCCAGCAGCTTGGCGGGACAACGCCCAGATACGCAGTATTTT
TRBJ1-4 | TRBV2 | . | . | CATRGAAYEKLFF | TGTGCCACGCGGGGGGCAGCATATGAAAAACTGTTTTTT
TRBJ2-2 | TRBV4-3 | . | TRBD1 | CASSRGTGGSGELFF | TGCGCCAGCAGCCGCGGGACAGGGGGTAGCGGGGAGCTGTTTTTT
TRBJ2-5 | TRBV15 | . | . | CATSRDRSRLLETQYF | TGTGCCACCAGCAGAGATCGGTCGAGGCTACTGGAGACCCAGTACTTC
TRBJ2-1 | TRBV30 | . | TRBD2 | CAGRLTSANEQFF | TGTGCCGGAAGATTGACTAGCGCCAATGAGCAGTTCTTC
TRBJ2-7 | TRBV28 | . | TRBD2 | CASTDRTSGSLNF | TGTGCCAGCACCGATCGGACTAGCGGGAGCTTAAACTTC
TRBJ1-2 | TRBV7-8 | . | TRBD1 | CASSSRTGGWGYTF | TGTGCCAGCAGCTCCCGGACAGGGGGCTGGGGCTACACCTTC
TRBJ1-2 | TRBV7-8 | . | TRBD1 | CASSLGGTTGAYGYTF | TGTGCCAGCAGCTTAGGGGGCACGACAGGGGCGTATGGCTACACCTTC
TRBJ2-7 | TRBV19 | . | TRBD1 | CASSLSGQGEDTTYEQYF | TGTGCCAGTAGTCTCTCTGGACAGGGGGAGGATACAACCTACGAGCAGTACTTC
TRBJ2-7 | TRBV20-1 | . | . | CSATRDYEQYF | TGCAGTGCCACTCGCGACTACGAGCAGTACTTC
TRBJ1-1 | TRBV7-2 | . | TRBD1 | CASSTQGASEAFF | TGTGCCAGCAGCACGCAGGGGGCATCTGAAGCTTTCTTT
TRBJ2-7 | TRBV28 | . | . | CASSLPFTRYEQYF | TGTGCCAGCAGTTTACCCTTCACACGTTACGAGCAGTACTTC
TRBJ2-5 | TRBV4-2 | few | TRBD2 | CASSQDGSGGQETQYF | TGTGCCAGCAGCCAAGATGGTAGCGGGGGGCAAGAGACCCAGTACTTC
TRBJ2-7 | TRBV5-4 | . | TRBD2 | CASSSNGRRTYEQYF | TGTGCCAGCAGCTCTAACGGGAGGAGAACCTACGAGCAGTACTTC